These 25 T cell receptor beta chains were sequenced from one sample in a study of blood T cell repertoires in COVID-19. This table comes from immunoSEQ multiplex PCR, and its TCRdb copy is limited to in-frame clones, with some not included. The sample includes roughly 380,000 clones, approximately 84% of them seen just once. Sequencing input: PBMCs or T cells enriched from blood (not recorded which). These TCRs come from a woman in her 30s who had recovered from COVID-19.

This sequence joins TRBV6-1 and TRBJ2-7; the match to TRBD1 covers 8 bases. CDR1 is MNHNS, CDR2 SASEGT, per germline. The V segment lost 3 bases and the J segment 2 bases; nucleotides outside the gene matches: 6. The CDR3 is 15 amino acids. The CDR3 is CASSDPGTGAYEQYF. DNA of the CDR3: TGTGCCAGCAGTGACCCGGGGACAGGTGCCTACGAGCAGTACTTC.

This clone was picked up one time. The gene calls are TRBV12-3 or TRBV12-4 and TRBJ1-2; D gene ambiguous. The CDR3 length is 12 residues. The germline V and J ends were trimmed by 3 bases and 10 bases, with 12 bases remaining between them. For the CDR3, the DNA is TGTGCCAGCAGTTTCGCAGGCGGGGACTACACCTTC. Translation: CASSFAGGDYTF.

The rearrangement uses TRBV10-3 and TRBJ1-6, with 9 bases that match TRBD1. CDR1 ENHRY and CDR2 SYGVKD come from the germline V gene. Germline trimming cut 10 bases from V and 0 bases from J; bases unmatched to any gene: 4. The CDR3 has 15 residues. The CDR3: CATRQGGSYNSPLHF. The CDR3 DNA is TGTGCCACCAGACAGGGGGGCTCCTATAATTCACCCCTCCACTTT.

The chain couples TRBV28 to TRBJ2-3; possible D gene TRBD2, 6 bases. This CDR3 spans 18 amino acids. Trimming took 3 bases from V and 2 from J, leaving 21 bases between them. Germline V CDR1 and CDR2: MDHEN, SYDVKM. The CDR3 coding sequence is TGTGCCAGCAGTTTCGACAGCGGGTCGGCCATACCCACAGATACGCAGTATTTT. It encodes CASSFDSGSAIPTDTQYF.

This chain links TRBV19 with TRBJ1-5; D uncertain. The length of the CDR3 is 15 residues. Trimming left V 3 bases short and J 3 bases short, with 12 bases between. Germline values: CDR1 LNHDA, CDR2 SQIVND (reference sequence). CDR3 sequence: CASSISDFSNQPQHF. For the CDR3, the DNA is TGTGCCAGTAGTATCAGCGATTTTTCCAATCAGCCCCAGCATTTT. Full variable domain (rest looked up from reference TRBV19 and TRBJ1-5): DGGITQSPKYLFRKEGQNVTLSCEQNLNHDAMYWYRQDPGQGLRLIYYSQIVNDFQKGDIAEGYSVSREKKESFPLTVTSAQKNPTAFYLCASSISDFSNQPQHFGDGTRLSIL.

This chain links TRBV15 with TRBJ1-6; D is perhaps TRBD1 (6 bases). The germline gives CDR1 LNHNV, CDR2 YYDKDF (reference sequence). CDR3 length: 17 amino acids. Trimming pared 0 bases from V and 6 bases from J, leaving 15 bases between. The CDR3 coding sequence is TGTGCCACCAGCAGAGATCAGATGGGGGCGGGTAATTCACCCCTCCACTTT. Protein sequence: CATSRDQMGAGNSPLHF.

This sequence joins TRBV19 and TRBJ1-4; the match to TRBD1 covers 8 bases. This CDR3 spans 15 amino acids. Germline assignment: CDR1 LNHDA and CDR2 SQIVND (reference sequence). Trimming removed 4 bases from V and 2 bases from J; junction bases left unmatched: 3. This CDR3 reads CASSSRTGTNEKLFF. Written as DNA, the CDR3 is TGTGCCAGTAGTAGCCGGACAGGGACTAATGAAAAACTGTTTTTT.

This clone showed up just a few times. The same CDR3 can be traced to other DNA sequences in this sample. The chain links TRBV13 to TRBJ2-7; 8 bases align to TRBD1. CDR3 length: 14 residues. The junction had 2 bases not matched to a gene; V was cut back by 1 base and J by 3 bases. Germline values: CDR1 PRHDT, CDR2 FYEKMQ (reference sequence). CDR3 loop: CASSLVGQGYEQYF. CDR3 sequence (DNA): TGTGCCAGCAGCTTAGTCGGACAGGGCTACGAGCAGTACTTC.

This chain connects TRBV19 to TRBJ2-1; the match to TRBD2 covers 9 bases. Trimming removed 4 bases from V and 1 base from J; junction bases left unmatched: 5. Germline-derived CDR1 and CDR2 are LNHDA and SQIVND (reference sequence). This CDR3 has 16 amino acids. CDR3 in DNA: TGTGCCAGTAGTAACCCTAGCGGGACGTCCTACAATGAGCAGTTCTTC. Translation gives CASSNPSGTSYNEQFF.

The J gene is TRBJ1-3, the V gene TRBV10-3; 7 positions agree with TRBD1. Unmatched junction bases numbered 4, after V lost 8 bases and J lost 0 bases. The germline V gene encodes CDR1 ENHRY and CDR2 SYGVKD. The CDR3 runs 14 residues. The CDR3 DNA follows: TGTGCCATCTCGACAGGGAGCTCTGGAAACACCATATATTTT. It yields the protein CAISTGSSGNTIYF.

The chain combines TRBV7-2 with TRBJ1-5; 11 bases match TRBD1. This CDR3 has 16 residues. Germline lookup yields CDR1 SGHTA and CDR2 FQGNSA. J gave up 3 bases and V 5 bases, and 6 bases lay outside the gene matches. In nucleotides, the CDR3 is TGTGCCAGCAGCCTCGGACAGGGGGCCATCAATCAGCCCCAGCATTTT. This encodes CASSLGQGAINQPQHF.

J is TRBJ2-3 and V is TRBV6-5; 8 nucleotides align to TRBD1. V was pared by 9 bases and J by 5 bases, with 13 bases of the junction left unmatched. The CDR3 runs to 15 residues. Germline CDR1 is MNHEY and CDR2 is SVGAGI. The CDR3 here is CASRGQGAFQDTQYF. The CDR3 DNA is TGTGCCAGTAGAGGACAGGGTGCATTTCAAGATACGCAGTATTTT.

The V gene is TRBV2, the J gene TRBJ2-7, with TRBD2 as a possible D gene (6 bases). Germline V lookup: CDR1 SNHLY, CDR2 FYNNEI. Deletions cut 7 bases from V and 3 bases from J, with 16 bases between. The CDR3 loop spans 14 amino acids. In nucleotides, the CDR3 is TGTGCCAGCATCCGGGGACTTCTCGACTACGAGCAGTACTTC. The encoded protein is CASIRGLLDYEQYF.

J is TRBJ1-5 and V is TRBV7-2; a possible D gene is TRBD1 (5 bases). The CDR3 length is 17 residues. V shed 5 bases and J shed 4 bases, with 21 bases lying between them. In germline, CDR1 is SGHTA, CDR2 FQGNSA. The CDR3 bases are TGTGCCAGCAGCGTCCGGGGAGGGCAGGGAACGAATCAGCCCCAGCATTTT. It encodes CASSVRGGQGTNQPQHF.

The chain is built from TRBV27 and TRBJ1-1, with a weak D call TRBD1 (6 bases). V was clipped by 5 bases and J by 5 bases, with 12 bases between them. Germline V lookup: CDR1 MNHEY, CDR2 SMNVEV (reference sequence). This CDR3 spans 13 amino acids. This CDR3 reads CASSTGSATEAFF. The DNA of the CDR3 is TGTGCCAGCAGTACAGGGTCGGCGACTGAAGCTTTCTTT.

This chain links TRBV5-1 with TRBJ2-5, with 7 bases matching TRBD1. The CDR3 contains 16 residues. Trimming removed 0 bases from V and 6 bases from J; junction bases left unmatched: 11. Germline CDR1 and CDR2: SGHRS and YFSETQ. Here the CDR3 reads CASSLAYRGAGKTQYF. As DNA, the CDR3 is TGCGCCAGCAGCTTGGCTTACAGGGGAGCAGGCAAGACCCAGTACTTC.

The chain links TRBV24-1 to TRBJ2-2; D perhaps matches TRBD2 (6 bases). This CDR3 has 14 residues. V gave up 9 bases and J gave up 5 bases, with 15 bases separating them. CDR1 is KGHDR and CDR2 is SFDVKD in the germline V gene. In nucleotides, the CDR3 is TGTGCCACCGCGGAAGGGAGGCAAACCGGGGAGCTGTTTTTT. It codes for CATAEGRQTGELFF.

This chain joins TRBV29-1 and TRBJ2-1; D may be TRBD2 (6 bases). Trimming pared 7 bases from V and 4 bases from J, leaving 17 bases between. The CDR3 is 14 amino acids. Germline lookup yields CDR1 SQVTM and CDR2 ANQGSEA. CDR3 in DNA: TGCAGCGCCCGGGGTACTAGCCGTTACAATGAGCAGTTCTTC. It translates to CSARGTSRYNEQFF.

The CDR3 DNA sequence: TGTGCCACCCAACAGGGGCGAGAGACTAATGAAAAACTGTTTTTT. It specifies CATQQGRETNEKLFF. This sequence joins TRBV10-3 and TRBJ1-4; 7 nucleotides agree with TRBD1. Germline V CDR1 and CDR2: ENHRY, SYGVKD. V shed 10 bases and J 2 bases; nucleotides not matched to a gene: 10. The CDR3 consists of 15 residues.

V is TRBV6-5 and J is TRBJ2-5, with D unresolved. Trimming removed 6 bases at V and 5 bases at J, with 19 bases between. Germline-derived CDR1 and CDR2 are MNHEY and SVGAGI. The CDR3 has 15 residues. CDR3 sequence: CASRNGDRQGETQYF. DNA for the CDR3: TGTGCCAGCAGAAACGGTGATAGACAAGGCGAGACCCAGTACTTC.

The chain uses TRBV19 and TRBJ2-4, with 8 bases identical to TRBD2. CDR3 size: 15 residues. Germline CDR1 reads LNHDA; CDR2 reads SQIVND (reference sequence). Trimming cost V 4 bases and J 3 bases; bases outside gene matches: 5. The CDR3: CASSRLASDKNIQYF. The CDR3 nucleotides read TGTGCCAGTAGTAGACTAGCGTCGGACAAAAACATTCAGTACTTC.

V is TRBV2 and J is TRBJ2-7; D is perhaps TRBD2 (7 bases). This CDR3 has 14 residues. Germline V gene lookup returns CDR1 SNHLY and CDR2 FYNNEI. V was pared by 6 bases and J by 3 bases, with 15 bases between. This CDR3 reads CASRFPGEGYEQYF. The CDR3 coding sequence is TGTGCCAGCAGATTTCCAGGGGAGGGCTACGAGCAGTACTTC.

The table lists this clone with a count of one. The chain uses TRBV6-1 and TRBJ1-3; no clear D gene. Trimming left V 2 bases short and J 4 bases short, with 6 bases between. Germline CDR1 is MNHNS and CDR2 is SASEGT. This CDR3 has 13 amino acids. The CDR3: CASSEFLGNTIYF. Written as DNA, the CDR3 is TGTGCCAGCAGTGAATTTTTAGGAAACACCATATATTTT.

The genes are TRBV7-8 and TRBJ2-1; TRBD2 matches at 13 bases. With 4 bases clipped from V and 8 bases from J, the junction kept 14 bases outside the gene matches. Germline CDR1 and CDR2: SGHVS and FQNEAQ. The CDR3 is made up of 18 amino acids. The CDR3 DNA follows: TGTGCCAGCAGCTCGGGGACTAGCGGGGCAGCCAGAGTCTATGAGCAGTTCTTC. Residues: CASSSGTSGAARVYEQFF.

The rearrangement uses TRBV28 and TRBJ1-1; perhaps TRBD1 as D (5 bases). V lost 3 bases and J 1 base, leaving 12 bases between the germline ends. The CDR3 totals 15 residues. Germline-derived CDR1 and CDR2 are MDHEN and SYDVKM. CDR3: CASSFMGGSNTEAFF. The CDR3, as DNA: TGTGCCAGCAGTTTTATGGGGGGATCGAACACTGAAGCTTTCTTT.